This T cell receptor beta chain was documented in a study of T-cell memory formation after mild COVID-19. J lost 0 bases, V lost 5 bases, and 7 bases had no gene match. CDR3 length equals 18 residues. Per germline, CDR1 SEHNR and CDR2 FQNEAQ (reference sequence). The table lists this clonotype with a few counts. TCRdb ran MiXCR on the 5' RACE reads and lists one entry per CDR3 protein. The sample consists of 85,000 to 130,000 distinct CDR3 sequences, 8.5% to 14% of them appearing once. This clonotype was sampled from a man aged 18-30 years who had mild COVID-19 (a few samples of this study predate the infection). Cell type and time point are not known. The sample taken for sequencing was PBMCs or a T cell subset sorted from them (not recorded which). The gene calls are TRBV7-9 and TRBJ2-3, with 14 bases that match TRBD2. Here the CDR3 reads CASSPRLAGGTSTDTQYF. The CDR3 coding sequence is TGTGCCAGCAGCCCCCGACTAGCGGGGGGGACTAGCACAGATACGCAGTATTTT.